Each of the 6 T cell receptor beta chains below was sequenced from the same sample in a study of blood T cell repertoires in COVID-19. Sequenced by immunoSEQ multiplex PCR; TCRdb stores in-frame clones only, minus some. The sample records roughly 500,000 clones, 70% to 90% being singletons. The sequenced material came from PBMCs or T cells enriched from blood (not recorded which). The receptors originated from a woman in her forties who had recovered from COVID-19.

The chain couples TRBV19 to TRBJ2-2, with D hard to call. Germline loops: CDR1 LNHDA, CDR2 SQIVND (reference sequence). The CDR3 extends over 12 amino acids. V was shortened by 8 bases and J by 6 bases, with 10 bases between the two germline ends. CDR3 DNA: TGTGCCAGTTTATTTGGGCCCGGGGAGCTGTTTTTT. This gives the protein CASLFGPGELFF.

Written as DNA, the CDR3 is TGTGCCAGCAGCCCAGTGACCGGGACAGATTATGGCTACACCTTC. It is translated as CASSPVTGTDYGYTF. This chain connects TRBV5-6 to TRBJ1-2, with TRBD1 matching 7 bases. V was pared by 4 bases and J by 5 bases, with 11 bases of the junction left unmatched. Germline assignment: CDR1 SGHDT and CDR2 YYEEEE. The CDR3 covers 15 residues.

The J gene is TRBJ1-5, the V gene TRBV5-8, with a weak D call TRBD1 (5 bases). This CDR3 contains 15 residues. From germline, CDR1 is SGHTS and CDR2 YDEGEE. Trimming removed 0 bases from V and 5 bases from J, with 12 bases in between. The CDR3: CASSLGEGPHQPQHF. The CDR3 coding sequence is TGTGCCAGCAGCTTGGGGGAGGGACCCCATCAGCCCCAGCATTTT.

The chain is built from TRBV30 and TRBJ1-1; D is perhaps TRBD1 (6 bases). V lost 2 bases and J 2 bases, leaving 15 bases between the germline ends. The CDR3 is made up of 15 amino acids. CDR1 is GTSNPN, CDR2 SVGIG, per germline (reference sequence). DNA for the CDR3: TGTGCCTGGAGTTCCGGGACACACATTAACACTGAAGCTTTCTTT. The encoded protein is CAWSSGTHINTEAFF.

This clone was seen a single time. The V gene is TRBV30, the J gene TRBJ1-3; tentative D call: TRBD1 (6 bases). The CDR3 has 13 residues. Germline CDR1 is GTSNPN and CDR2 is SVGIG (reference sequence). V was cut by 2 bases and J by 9 bases, with 14 bases left in between. For the CDR3, the DNA is TGTGCCTGGAGTTGGCAGGGGTCGACCACCATATATTTT. This sequence encodes CAWSWQGSTTIYF.

The chain joins TRBV19 to TRBJ2-3; 9 nucleotides match TRBD1. Per the germline V gene, CDR1 is LNHDA and CDR2 is SQIVND (reference sequence). V was clipped by 3 bases and J by 5 bases; unmatched bases: 6. The CDR3 runs to 15 residues. DNA for the CDR3: TGTGCCAGTAGTATCCAGACAGGGGGGTTAGATACGCAGTATTTT. It codes for CASSIQTGGLDTQYF.